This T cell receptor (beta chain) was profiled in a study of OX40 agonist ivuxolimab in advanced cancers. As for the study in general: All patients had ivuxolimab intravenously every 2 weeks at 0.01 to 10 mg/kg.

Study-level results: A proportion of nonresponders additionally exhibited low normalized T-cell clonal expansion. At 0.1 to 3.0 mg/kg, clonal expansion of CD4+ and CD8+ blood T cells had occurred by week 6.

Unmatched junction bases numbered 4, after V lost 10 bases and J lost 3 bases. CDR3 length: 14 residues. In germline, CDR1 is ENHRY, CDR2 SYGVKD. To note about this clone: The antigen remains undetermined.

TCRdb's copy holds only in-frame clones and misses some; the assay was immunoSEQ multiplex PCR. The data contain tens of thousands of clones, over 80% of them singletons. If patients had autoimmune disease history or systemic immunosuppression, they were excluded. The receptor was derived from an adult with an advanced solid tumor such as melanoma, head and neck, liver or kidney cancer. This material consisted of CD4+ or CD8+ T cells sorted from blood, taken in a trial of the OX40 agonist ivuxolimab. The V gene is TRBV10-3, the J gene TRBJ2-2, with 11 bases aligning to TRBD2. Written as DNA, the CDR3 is TGTGCCACCGGGACTAGCGGTTACACCGGGGAGCTGTTTTTT. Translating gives CATGTSGYTGELFF.